The 8 T cell receptor beta chains presented below share a single source sample, sequenced in a study of blood T cell repertoires in COVID-19. Data came from immunoSEQ multiplex PCR; TCRdb stores just in-frame clones and leaves some out. The profile shows 100,000 to 150,000 clones, over 60% of them singletons. The sequencing input was peripheral blood. These TCRs come from a woman in her 70s with acute or convalescent COVID-19.

The chain couples TRBV7-2 to TRBJ2-1; D possibly corresponds to TRBD1 (6 bases). Trimming removed 6 bases from V and 6 bases from J, with 12 bases in between. CDR1 is SGHTA and CDR2 is FQGNSA in the germline V gene. CDR3 length: 13 amino acids. The CDR3 DNA follows: TGTGCCAGCAGAGTAACACAGGGCAATGAGCAGTTCTTC. It encodes CASRVTQGNEQFF.

The V and J genes are TRBV5-1 and TRBJ2-3, with 12 bases identical to TRBD2. CDR1 and CDR2 (germline): SGHRS, YFSETQ. The CDR3 contains 16 residues. V lost 4 bases and J lost 4; bases outside the gene matches: 7. The CDR3 region has the DNA TGCGCCAGCAGCATGACTAGCGGGGGCCGGCCAGATACGCAGTATTTT. Translated: CASSMTSGGRPDTQYF.

This chain joins TRBV19 and TRBJ2-2, with TRBD2 matching over 7 bases. V lost 6 bases, J lost 1 base, and 2 bases stayed unmatched. This CDR3 region has 14 residues. The V gene's germline CDR1 is LNHDA and CDR2 SQIVND (reference sequence). CDR3 amino acids: CASRAGRNTGELFF. CDR3 coding DNA: TGTGCCAGTAGAGCGGGGCGGAACACCGGGGAGCTGTTTTTT.

The chain combines TRBV5-5 with TRBJ2-6; D might be TRBD1 (5 bases). Germline values: CDR1 SGHKS, CDR2 YYEKEE (reference sequence). Trimming pared 2 bases from V and 2 bases from J, leaving 8 bases between. The CDR3 covers 15 residues. CDR3 nucleotide sequence: TGTGCCAGCAGCTTCTTCAGGGCTGGGGCCAACGTCCTGACTTTC. Its protein is CASSFFRAGANVLTF.

The rearrangement links TRBV28 to TRBJ2-7; 8 bases are shared with TRBD1. The CDR3 runs to 15 residues. Germline-derived CDR1 and CDR2 are MDHEN and SYDVKM. The V gene end was trimmed by 5 bases and the J gene end by 7 bases; junction bases not matched to a gene: 13. The chain's CDR3 is CASSPTSGGSGEQYF. CDR3 nucleotide sequence: TGTGCCAGCAGTCCCACTTCAGGGGGCTCGGGGGAGCAGTACTTC. Looking up the rest from reference TRBV28 and TRBJ2-7 gives the full variable domain: DVKVTQSSRYLVKRTGEKVFLECVQDMDHENMFWYRQDPGLGLRLIYFSYDVKMKEKGDIPEGYSVSREKKERFSLILESASTNQTSMYLCASSPTSGGSGEQYFGPGTRLTVT.

This sequence joins TRBV9 and TRBJ2-1; 8 nucleotides match TRBD2. CDR1 SGDLS and CDR2 YYNGEE come from the germline V gene. V shed 4 bases, J shed 7 bases, and the junction held 13 bases outside the gene matches. CDR3 size: 16 residues. In DNA, the CDR3 is TGTGCCAGCAGCCCGAGGGCGGGAGGAGGGGGGAATGAGCAGTTCTTC. Translating gives CASSPRAGGGGNEQFF. Together with reference TRBV9 and TRBJ2-1, the CDR3 gives the full variable domain: DSGVTQTPKHLITATGQRVTLRCSPRSGDLSVYWYQQSLDQGLQFLIQYYNGEERAKGNILERFSAQQFPDLHSELNLSSLELGDSALYFCASSPRAGGGGNEQFFGPGTRLTVL.

The V gene is TRBV6-5, the J gene TRBJ2-7; TRBD1 might be the D (6 bases). Trimming shortened V by 2 bases and J by 2 bases, and 13 bases separated the two germline ends. This CDR3 has 15 amino acids. Germline V gene lookup returns CDR1 MNHEY and CDR2 SVGAGI. CDR3: CASSYGGQQPYEQYF. CDR3 nucleotide sequence: TGTGCCAGCAGTTACGGGGGACAACAACCCTACGAGCAGTACTTC.

The genes are TRBV15 and TRBJ1-4; TRBD1 matches at 10 bases. J gave up 6 bases and V 3 bases, and 4 bases lay outside the gene matches. The CDR3 is 15 residues long. Germline CDR1 LNHNV, CDR2 YYDKDF (reference sequence). The CDR3 coding sequence is TGTGCCACCAGCAGGCCCGGGACAGGGGATGAAAAACTGTTTTTT. Its protein product is CATSRPGTGDEKLFF.